This TCR beta chain was captured by sequencing in a study of post-analysis software for immune sequencing data. Study-wide context: Relapsing-remitting, secondary progressive and progressive-relapsing multiple sclerosis were all included among the disease courses.

V gave up 1 base and J gave up 3 bases; unmatched junction bases: 8. The CDR3 is 16 residues long. In germline, CDR1 is SGHDT, CDR2 YYEEEE. In regard to this clonotype: Its target is not known.

The TCR beta cDNA libraries carried unique molecular identifiers. TCRdb independently ran MiXCR on the PCR reads; one entry per CDR3 protein. The sample contains around 400,000 distinct CDR3 sequences, over 30% of which appear only once. Study-wide points: Relative to controls, patients had five TRBV segments at higher frequency, with TRBV5-6, TRBV5-1 and TRBV20-1 among these. Samples made in the same batch grouped tightly together by F measure. Multiple sclerosis patients showed significantly lower normalized Chao1 diversity than controls did.

The gene calls are TRBV5-6 and TRBJ1-2, with TRBD1 matching over 8 bases. This clonotype originated in a girl aged 2 to 10 with multiple sclerosis. The sequenced sample consisted of blood. CDR3 in amino acids: CASSLIVGQDYYGYTF. The CDR3 DNA reads as TGTGCCAGCAGCTTGATCGTGGGACAGGATTACTATGGCTACACCTTC.